The 31 T cell receptor beta chains below were found in one sample sequenced in a study of Graves' ophthalmopathy and Graves' hyperthyroidism. Amplification from RNA transcripts yielded the TCR beta CDR3 regions. Second-round multiplex PCR followed a first-round RT-PCR using HTBI primers. MiXCR, applied by TCRdb to the multiplex PCR reads, yields one record per CDR3 protein. The sample holds about 210,000 distinct CDR3 sequences, under 30% seen once. The material sequenced was peripheral blood. Receptors were obtained from a man in his forties or fifties with Graves' ophthalmopathy.

J is TRBJ1-2 and V is TRBV6-2 or TRBV6-3; D is possibly TRBD1 (6 bases). There are 15 residues in the CDR3. From germline, CDR1 is MNHEY and CDR2 SVGEGT. Trimming took off 2 bases at V and 4 bases at J, with 14 bases between the two ends. The CDR3 here is CASSYGQPDPYGYTF. Written as DNA, the CDR3 is TGTGCCAGCAGTTACGGACAGCCGGACCCCTATGGCTACACCTTC.

This clonotype appeared many times. This chain uses TRBV12-3 or TRBV12-4 with TRBJ1-5; D perhaps matches TRBD1 (6 bases). This CDR3 has 14 amino acids. Trimming removed 7 bases at V and 4 bases at J, with 14 bases between. The CDR3 DNA follows: TGTGCCAGCACCTCAGGACAGACGAATCAGCCCCAGCATTTT. Protein sequence: CASTSGQTNQPQHF.

This clonotype was seen many times. The chain has TRBV11-2 and TRBJ2-5, with D maybe TRBD2 (6 bases). The germline gives CDR1 SGHAT, CDR2 FQNNGV. This CDR3 has 17 residues. Trimming stripped 5 bases from V and 1 base from J, with 20 bases between. The CDR3 loop reads CASSRDLFISGQETQYF. In nucleotides, the CDR3 is TGTGCCAGCAGCCGGGACCTATTCATTAGCGGCCAAGAGACCCAGTACTTC.

There are many counts of this clonotype. The J gene is TRBJ1-1, the V gene TRBV18; D is unresolved. The CDR3 has 14 amino acids. The ends were cut back, 1 base at V and 2 bases at J, with 8 bases in the middle. Germline CDR1 reads KGHSH; CDR2 reads LQKENI. The CDR3 reads CASSPRNPNTEAFF. DNA of the CDR3: TGTGCCAGCTCACCACGTAACCCAAACACTGAAGCTTTCTTT.

This clonotype was recorded at least ten times. This chain connects TRBV15 to TRBJ2-5, with unresolved D. Per germline, CDR1 LNHNV and CDR2 YYDKDF (reference sequence). This CDR3 is built from 15 residues. V gave up 4 bases and J gave up 2 bases, with 14 bases separating them. CDR3 nucleotide sequence: TGTGCCACCAGCAACGGATACCAGCAACAAGAGACCCAGTACTTC. This encodes CATSNGYQQQETQYF.

This clonotype was found many times. The chain joins TRBV10-3 to TRBJ2-5, with TRBD2 identical over 11 bases. The CDR3 covers 15 residues. V lost 10 bases to trimming and J lost 1 base; unmatched junction nucleotides: 8. Germline assignment: CDR1 ENHRY and CDR2 SYGVKD. CDR3 bases: TGTGCCACGGCGGAGGGACTAGCGGTCCAAGAGACCCAGTACTTC. It translates to CATAEGLAVQETQYF.

CDR3 bases: TGTGCCAGCAGTTCCGGACTATCTGGAGACGAGCAGTACTTC. Protein product: CASSSGLSGDEQYF. This rearrangement joins TRBV11-2 to TRBJ2-7, with D possibly matching TRBD2 (6 bases). This CDR3 contains 14 residues. V was pared by 6 bases and J by 5 bases, with 17 bases between. Looked up from germline, CDR1 is SGHAT and CDR2 is FQNNGV.

This clonotype came up many times. V and J are TRBV2 and TRBJ1-1; no clear D gene. The CDR3 spans 11 residues. Germline V lookup: CDR1 SNHLY, CDR2 FYNNEI. V dropped 4 bases and J dropped 6 bases, with 6 bases sitting between them. DNA for the CDR3: TGTGCCAGCAGTGCCACGGCTGAAGCTTTCTTT. Its translation: CASSATAEAFF.

This clonotype was seen repeatedly, ten times or more. This chain connects TRBV9 to TRBJ1-3; D perhaps matches TRBD1 (5 bases). The CDR3 runs 13 residues. The V end was cut by 0 bases, the J end by 8 bases, with 9 bases between. Germline V CDR1 and CDR2: SGDLS, YYNGEE. CDR3 nucleotide sequence: TGTGCCAGCAGCGTAGAGGGCAGGGACACCATATATTTT. Encoded protein: CASSVEGRDTIYF. Supplemented by reference TRBV9 and TRBJ1-3, the full variable domain reads DSGVTQTPKHLITATGQRVTLRCSPRSGDLSVYWYQQSLDQGLQFLIQYYNGEERAKGNILERFSAQQFPDLHSELNLSSLELGDSALYFCASSVEGRDTIYFGEGSWLTVV.

The count of this clonotype is one. CDR3 sequence reads: CASSSRSRGYTEAFF. CDR3 DNA: TGTGCCAGCAGTAGTCGTTCCAGGGGGTATACTGAAGCTTTCTTT. This rearrangement joins TRBV12-3 or TRBV12-4 to TRBJ1-1; 7 nucleotides align to TRBD1. The CDR3 totals 15 residues. After removal of 5 bases from V and 5 bases from J, the junction contained 11 bases not matched to a gene.

This clonotype turned up a few times. This chain links TRBV12-3 or TRBV12-4 with TRBJ1-5; a possible D gene is TRBD1 (6 bases). Trimming took off 4 bases at V and 2 bases at J, with 12 bases between the two ends. The CDR3 extends over 15 amino acids. The CDR3 loop reads CASSYGTYRNQPQHF. The CDR3 DNA follows: TGTGCCAGCAGTTACGGGACATACCGCAATCAGCCCCAGCATTTT.

The V and J genes are TRBV15 and TRBJ2-7, with a possible D match to TRBD2 (6 bases). The V gene's germline CDR1 is LNHNV and CDR2 YYDKDF (reference sequence). Trimming removed 8 bases from V and 2 bases from J, with 13 bases in between. The CDR3 extends over 13 amino acids. This CDR3 reads CATSRAGPYEQYF. The CDR3 DNA reads TGTGCCACCTCTCGGGCGGGACCCTACGAGCAGTACTTC.

The rearrangement links TRBV28 to TRBJ2-5; D call uncertain. The CDR3 spans 15 residues. Germline values: CDR1 MDHEN, CDR2 SYDVKM. The V and J ends lost 6 bases and 1 base respectively, with 15 bases between them. The CDR3 DNA follows: TGTGCCAGCAGCCCCTCCGGTGCCACCCAAGAGACCCAGTACTTC. It yields the protein CASSPSGATQETQYF.

At least ten counts were recorded for this clonotype. CDR3 nucleotides: TGTGCCAGCAGTGGAACAGCGGCTTATGGCTACACCTTC. Its translation is CASSGTAAYGYTF. The gene calls are TRBV12-3 or TRBV12-4 and TRBJ1-2; D call uncertain. The CDR3 runs 13 residues. V was clipped by 5 bases and J by 5 bases, with 12 bases between them.

The chain links TRBV6-2 or TRBV6-3 to TRBJ1-5; TRBD1 matches at 7 bases. Germline CDR1 and CDR2: MNHEY and SVGEGT. V lost 6 bases, J lost 0 bases, and 14 bases stayed unmatched. CDR3 size: 18 residues. In nucleotides, the CDR3 is TGTGCCAGCAGCCTAGGGCCGACAGGGCTCTATAGCAATCAGCCCCAGCATTTT. Amino acid sequence: CASSLGPTGLYSNQPQHF.

The chain employs TRBV7-8 and TRBJ1-3; D is possibly TRBD1 (5 bases). V was clipped by 5 bases and J by 2 bases, with 10 bases between them. Germline loops: CDR1 SGHVS, CDR2 FQNEAQ. This CDR3 spans 14 amino acids. The CDR3 loop reads CASSKRGAGNTIYF. The DNA of the CDR3 is TGTGCCAGCAGCAAAAGGGGAGCTGGAAACACCATATATTTT.

This rearrangement joins TRBV7-8 to TRBJ2-7; 7 bases line up with TRBD2. The junction had 16 bases not matched to a gene; V was cut back by 5 bases and J by 6 bases. The CDR3 sequence is 16 residues long. Germline V gives CDR1 SGHVS, CDR2 FQNEAQ. CDR3 bases: TGTGCCAGCAGCAAACGGGAGGCTCCCCTCAAGGGCGAGCAGTACTTC. It yields the protein CASSKREAPLKGEQYF.

At least ten counts were recorded for this clonotype. The rearrangement links TRBV28 to TRBJ1-5; D not resolved. Germline V lookup: CDR1 MDHEN, CDR2 SYDVKM. The CDR3 contains 11 residues. V lost 5 bases and J 10 bases, leaving 9 bases between the germline ends. The CDR3 here is CASSSLDPQHF. Written as DNA, the CDR3 is TGTGCCAGCAGTAGTCTGGATCCCCAGCATTTT.

This clonotype appeared a few times. This sequence joins TRBV6-5 and TRBJ1-3; the D is unclear. Per the germline V gene, CDR1 is MNHEY and CDR2 is SVGAGI. Trimming stripped 2 bases from V and 4 bases from J, with 3 bases between. The CDR3 extends over 12 amino acids. The CDR3 nucleotides are TGTGCCAGCAGTTACACGGGAAACACCATATATTTT. Amino acid sequence: CASSYTGNTIYF.

This clonotype was seen at least ten times. The V call is TRBV11-1, the J call TRBJ2-2; D remains unclear. Germline CDR1 SGHAT, CDR2 FQDESV (reference sequence). CDR3 size: 14 residues. The V and J ends lost 1 base and 9 bases respectively, with 12 bases between them. CDR3: CASSLGTLHRELFF. The CDR3 DNA follows: TGTGCCAGCAGCTTAGGAACGCTGCACCGGGAGCTGTTTTTT.

This clonotype was observed a handful of times. V usage is TRBV12-3 or TRBV12-4 and J usage is TRBJ1-2, with D perhaps TRBD1 (6 bases). The CDR3 extends over 15 amino acids. Between the trimmed V and J ends, which lost 7 bases and 2 bases, there was a span of 17 bases. CDR3 coding DNA: TGTGCCAGCAAACTACGGACAGAAATAAACTATGGCTACACCTTC. Encoded protein: CASKLRTEINYGYTF.

This clonotype was picked up many times. V gene TRBV27 combines with J gene TRBJ1-1; D may be TRBD1 (5 bases). Germline-derived CDR1 and CDR2 are MNHEY and SMNVEV (reference sequence). This CDR3 comprises 16 residues. V lost 5 bases and J 0 bases, leaving 16 bases between the germline ends. Written as DNA, the CDR3 is TGTGCCAGCAGTCCCAGGTTGACAGTCGTGAACACTGAAGCTTTCTTT. It specifies CASSPRLTVVNTEAFF.

The chain employs TRBV12-3 or TRBV12-4 and TRBJ2-5, with TRBD2 matching over 9 bases. This CDR3 comprises 14 residues. J was trimmed by 4 bases and V by 6 bases; bases with no gene match: 6. The CDR3 sequence: CASSGGLASETQYF. Here the CDR3 DNA reads TGTGCCAGCAGCGGAGGACTAGCGTCAGAGACCCAGTACTTC.

This clonotype was observed at least ten times. This chain connects TRBV12-3 or TRBV12-4 to TRBJ1-5; D is unclear. Trimming took 3 bases from V and 6 from J, leaving 6 bases between them. The CDR3 covers 12 residues. The CDR3 DNA reads as TGTGCCAGCAGTTTCAGCCTTCAGCCCCAGCATTTT. Its translation: CASSFSLQPQHF.

V gene TRBV12-3 or TRBV12-4 combines with J gene TRBJ1-1; D may be TRBD1 (5 bases). The CDR3 length is 13 residues. V was trimmed by 5 bases and J by 3 bases, leaving 10 bases between them. DNA for the CDR3: TGTGCCAGCAGTCGAGAGGGGCACACTGAAGCTTTCTTT. Encoded protein: CASSREGHTEAFF.

V is TRBV5-5 and J is TRBJ2-7; 9 positions match TRBD1. The germline V gene has CDR1 SGHKS and CDR2 YYEKEE (reference sequence). This CDR3 spans 15 amino acids. J gave up 1 base and V 1 base, and 3 bases lay outside the gene matches. DNA of the CDR3: TGTGCCAGCAGCTTGATACAGGGGGCTTCCTACGAGCAGTACTTC. This gives the protein CASSLIQGASYEQYF.

This clonotype was seen ten or more times. The chain joins TRBV29-1 to TRBJ1-1; D possibly corresponds to TRBD1 (6 bases). V lost 4 bases to trimming and J lost 4 bases, with 13 bases between them. CDR3 length equals 13 residues. Germline V CDR1 and CDR2: SQVTM, ANQGSEA. CDR3 amino acids: CSVGGGAGTEAFF. CDR3 coding DNA: TGCAGCGTTGGAGGGGGTGCGGGCACTGAAGCTTTCTTT.

This clonotype appeared a few times. The chain recombines TRBV6-5 with TRBJ2-7; no clear D gene. The CDR3 loop spans 11 amino acids. Germline V CDR1 and CDR2: MNHEY, SVGAGI. V was clipped by 6 bases and J by 6 bases, with 9 bases between them. The CDR3 DNA is TGTGCCAGCAGACATAGTGTCGAGCAGTACTTC. The encoded protein is CASRHSVEQYF.

The chain is built from TRBV13 and TRBJ1-2; no reliable D call. CDR3 length: 19 amino acids. CDR1 PRHDT and CDR2 FYEKMQ come from the germline V gene (reference sequence). Trimming removed 1 base at V and 3 bases at J, with 24 bases between. This CDR3 reads CASSLAVPGQGASDYGYTF. The CDR3 DNA sequence: TGTGCCAGCAGCTTAGCGGTTCCAGGTCAAGGCGCCTCCGACTATGGCTACACCTTC.

This clonotype was recorded many times. V gene TRBV12-3 or TRBV12-4 combines with J gene TRBJ2-5; D is perhaps TRBD2 (6 bases). V lost 4 bases, J lost 1 base, and 13 bases lay in between. There are 15 residues in the CDR3. CDR3 DNA: TGTGCCAGCAGTTCAGTCGGGAGCTTCCAAGAGACCCAGTACTTC. This translates into CASSSVGSFQETQYF.

Many counts were recorded for this clonotype. This chain uses TRBV12-3 or TRBV12-4 with TRBJ1-1; D is possibly TRBD1 (5 bases). The CDR3 loop spans 13 amino acids. Trimming shortened V by 8 bases and J by 4 bases, and 14 bases separated the two germline ends. CDR3 residues: CASQLGRFTEAFF. The CDR3 coding sequence is TGTGCCAGCCAATTGGGACGGTTCACTGAAGCTTTCTTT.